This T cell receptor beta chain was captured by sequencing in a study of T cell changes during pregnancy in multiple sclerosis. TCRdb keeps only in-frame clones here, not all; method: immunoSEQ multiplex PCR. The sample lists 65,000 to 95,000 clones, 85% to 95% seen once, with around 2.6% in the top ten. This CDR3 has 16 amino acids. Germline loops: CDR1 KGHSH, CDR2 LQKENI. The V and J ends lost 0 bases and 4 bases, in that order; junction bases with no gene match: 6. This specimen was peripheral blood, taken after pregnancy. The chain has TRBV18 and TRBJ2-1; the match to TRBD2 covers 7 bases. The sequence was obtained from a female donor in good health, enrolled as a control in a pregnancy study. CDR3 residues: CASSPPVGGGYNEQFF. In nucleotides, the CDR3 is TGTGCCAGCTCACCACCTGTGGGGGGGGGATACAATGAGCAGTTCTTC.